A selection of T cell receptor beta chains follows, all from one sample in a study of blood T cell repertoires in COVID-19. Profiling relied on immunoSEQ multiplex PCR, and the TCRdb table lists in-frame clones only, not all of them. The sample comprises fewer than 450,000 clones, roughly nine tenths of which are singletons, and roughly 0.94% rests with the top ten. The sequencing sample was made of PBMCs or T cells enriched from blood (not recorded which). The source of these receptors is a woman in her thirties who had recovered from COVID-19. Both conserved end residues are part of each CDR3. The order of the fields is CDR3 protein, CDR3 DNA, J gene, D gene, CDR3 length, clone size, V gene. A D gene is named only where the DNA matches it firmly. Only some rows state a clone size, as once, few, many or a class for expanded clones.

CASSQGGFNQPQHF	TGTGCCAGCAGTCAGGGAGGCTTCAATCAGCCCCAGCATTTT	TRBJ1-5	NA	14	NA	TRBV27
CASSQARGDETETQYF	TGTGCCAGCAGCCAAGCGCGGGGGGACGAAACGGAGACCCAGTACTTC	TRBJ2-5	TRBD2	16	once	TRBV3-1/TRBV3-2
CASVASGGSYGYTF	TGTGCCAGCGTGGCATCCGGAGGTTCCTATGGCTACACCTTC	TRBJ1-2	NA	14	NA	TRBV2
CASSKGQGVTSGANVLTF	TGTGCCAGCAGCAAGGGACAGGGGGTAACCTCTGGGGCCAACGTCCTGACTTTC	TRBJ2-6	TRBD1	18	NA	TRBV13
CATSGETGTHSNQPQHF	TGTGCCACCAGTGGGGAGACAGGAACTCATAGCAATCAGCCCCAGCATTTT	TRBJ1-5	NA	17	NA	TRBV24-1
CATSPSGANVLTF	TGTGCCACCAGTCCTTCTGGGGCCAACGTCCTGACTTTC	TRBJ2-6	NA	13	NA	TRBV24-1
CASAWASGGVGQETQYF	TGTGCCAGTGCCTGGGCTAGCGGGGGGGTCGGGCAAGAGACCCAGTACTTC	TRBJ2-5	TRBD2	17	NA	TRBV2
CASRPRASDYGYTF	TGTGCCAGCAGGCCCAGGGCGAGTGACTATGGCTACACCTTC	TRBJ1-2	NA	14	NA	TRBV27
CASSSGGYGYTF	TGTGCCAGTAGTTCCGGGGGCTATGGCTACACCTTC	TRBJ1-2	NA	12	NA	TRBV19
CASSLSAGTEAFF	TGTGCCAGCAGTTTATCCGCGGGTACTGAAGCTTTCTTT	TRBJ1-1	NA	13	NA	TRBV28
CASSFGTGNSPLHF	TGTGCCAGCAGTTTCGGGACAGGGAATTCACCCCTCCACTTT	TRBJ1-6	TRBD1	14	NA	TRBV28
CSALFGDEQYF	TGCAGTGCGCTCTTCGGGGACGAGCAGTACTTC	TRBJ2-7	NA	11	few	TRBV20-1
CASSQVQGGEQFF	TGTGCCAGCAGCCAAGTACAGGGGGGTGAGCAGTTCTTC	TRBJ2-1	TRBD1	13	NA	TRBV14
CASSLVAQAGEYKLFF	TGTGCCAGCAGTTTAGTCGCCCAGGCCGGGGAATACAAACTGTTTTTT	TRBJ1-4	NA	16	NA	TRBV27
CASSQEWSGGAVDTQYF	TGTGCCAGCAGCCAAGAATGGAGCGGGGGGGCGGTAGATACGCAGTATTTT	TRBJ2-3	TRBD2	17	NA	TRBV3-1/TRBV3-2
CATSDLPEERGFGQETQYF	TGTGCCACCAGTGATTTGCCGGAAGAAAGGGGCTTCGGGCAAGAGACCCAGTACTTC	TRBJ2-5	NA	19	NA	TRBV24-1
CASSLYQGYEKLFF	TGTGCCAGCAGCTTGTATCAGGGGTATGAAAAACTGTTTTTT	TRBJ1-4	NA	14	NA	TRBV5-5